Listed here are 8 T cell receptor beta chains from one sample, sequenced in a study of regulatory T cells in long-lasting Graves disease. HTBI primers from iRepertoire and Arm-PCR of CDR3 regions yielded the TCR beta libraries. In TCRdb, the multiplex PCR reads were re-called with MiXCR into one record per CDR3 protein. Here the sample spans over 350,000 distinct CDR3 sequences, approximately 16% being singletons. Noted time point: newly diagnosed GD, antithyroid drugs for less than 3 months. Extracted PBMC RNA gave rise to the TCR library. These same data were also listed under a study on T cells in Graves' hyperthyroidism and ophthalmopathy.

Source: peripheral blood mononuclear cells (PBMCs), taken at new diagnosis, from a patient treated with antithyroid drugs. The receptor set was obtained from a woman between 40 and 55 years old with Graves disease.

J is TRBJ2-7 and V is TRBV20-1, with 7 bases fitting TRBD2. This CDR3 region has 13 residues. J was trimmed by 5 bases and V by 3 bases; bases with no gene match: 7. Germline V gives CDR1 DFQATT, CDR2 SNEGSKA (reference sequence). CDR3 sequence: CSARLLAKNEQYF. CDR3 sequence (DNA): TGCAGTGCTAGGCTACTAGCGAAAAACGAGCAGTACTTC.

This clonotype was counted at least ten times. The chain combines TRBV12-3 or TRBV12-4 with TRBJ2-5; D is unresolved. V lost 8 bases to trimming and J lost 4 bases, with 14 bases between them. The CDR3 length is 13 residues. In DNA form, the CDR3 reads TGTGCCAGCGGACCCCTTAATCGAGAGACCCAGTACTTC. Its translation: CASGPLNRETQYF.

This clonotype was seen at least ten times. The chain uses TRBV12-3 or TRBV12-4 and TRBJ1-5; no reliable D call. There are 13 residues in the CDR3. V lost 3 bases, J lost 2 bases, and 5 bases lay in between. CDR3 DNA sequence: TGTGCCAGCAGTTTCTTGGGCAATCAGCCCCAGCATTTT. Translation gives CASSFLGNQPQHF.

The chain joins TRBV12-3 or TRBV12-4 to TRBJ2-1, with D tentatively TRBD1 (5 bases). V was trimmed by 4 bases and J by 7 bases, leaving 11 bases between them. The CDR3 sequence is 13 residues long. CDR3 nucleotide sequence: TGTGCCAGCAGTTCCGCATCAGGGAATGAGCAGTTCTTC. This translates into CASSSASGNEQFF.

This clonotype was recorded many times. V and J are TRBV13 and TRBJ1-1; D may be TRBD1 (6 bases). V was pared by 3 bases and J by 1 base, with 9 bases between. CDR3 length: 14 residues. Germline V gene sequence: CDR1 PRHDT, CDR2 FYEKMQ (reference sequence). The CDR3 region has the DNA TGTGCCAGCAGCTTCGGGGGGCAGAACACTGAAGCTTTCTTT. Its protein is CASSFGGQNTEAFF.

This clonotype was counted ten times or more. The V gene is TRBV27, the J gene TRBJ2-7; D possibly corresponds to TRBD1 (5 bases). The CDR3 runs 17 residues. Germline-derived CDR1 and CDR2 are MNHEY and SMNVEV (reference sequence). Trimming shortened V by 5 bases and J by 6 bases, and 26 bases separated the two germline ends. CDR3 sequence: CASSASASTVTTFEQYF. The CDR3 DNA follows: TGTGCCAGCAGTGCCAGCGCCTCGACAGTAACTACGTTCGAGCAGTACTTC.

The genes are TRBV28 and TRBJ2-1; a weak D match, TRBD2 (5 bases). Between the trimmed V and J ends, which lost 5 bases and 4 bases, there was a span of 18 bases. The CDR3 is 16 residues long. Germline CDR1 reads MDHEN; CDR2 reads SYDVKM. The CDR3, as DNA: TGTGCCAGCAGTGGCCAGCGGCTTGGAGAGTACAATGAGCAGTTCTTC. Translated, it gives CASSGQRLGEYNEQFF.

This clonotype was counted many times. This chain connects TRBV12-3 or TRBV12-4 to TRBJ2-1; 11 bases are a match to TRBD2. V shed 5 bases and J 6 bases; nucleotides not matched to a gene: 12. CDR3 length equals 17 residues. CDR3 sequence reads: CASSALAGGGVSNEQFF. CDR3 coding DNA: TGTGCCAGCAGTGCCCTAGCGGGAGGTGGAGTTAGCAATGAGCAGTTCTTC.